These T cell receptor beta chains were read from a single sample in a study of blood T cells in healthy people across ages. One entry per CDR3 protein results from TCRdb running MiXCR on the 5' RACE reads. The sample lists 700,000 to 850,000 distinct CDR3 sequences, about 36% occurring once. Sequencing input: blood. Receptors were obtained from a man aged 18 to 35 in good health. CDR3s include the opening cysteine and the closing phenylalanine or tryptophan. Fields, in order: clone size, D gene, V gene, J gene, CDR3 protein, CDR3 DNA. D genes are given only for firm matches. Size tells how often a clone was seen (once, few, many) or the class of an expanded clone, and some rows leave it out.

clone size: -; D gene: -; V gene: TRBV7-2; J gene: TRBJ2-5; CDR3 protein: CASSSRSRGRETQYF; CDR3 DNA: TGTGCCAGCAGCTCGCGGAGTAGGGGGAGAGAGACCCAGTACTTC
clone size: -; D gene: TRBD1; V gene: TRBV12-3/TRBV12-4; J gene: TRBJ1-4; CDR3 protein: CASSLGTDPYTATNEKLFF; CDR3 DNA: TGTGCCAGCAGTTTGGGGACAGATCCGTACACCGCAACTAATGAAAAACTGTTTTTT
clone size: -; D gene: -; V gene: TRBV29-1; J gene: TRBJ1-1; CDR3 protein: CSVRGTQNTEAFF; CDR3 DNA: TGCAGCGTCCGGGGCACTCAGAACACTGAAGCTTTCTTT
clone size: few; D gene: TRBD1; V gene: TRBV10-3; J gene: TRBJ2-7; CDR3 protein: CAISGQGSYNEQYF; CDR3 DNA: TGTGCCATCAGTGGACAGGGCTCCTACAATGAGCAGTACTTC
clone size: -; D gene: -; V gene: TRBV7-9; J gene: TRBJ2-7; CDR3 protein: CASSLQGVYNEQYF; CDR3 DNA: TGTGCCAGCAGCTTACAGGGCGTTTACAATGAGCAGTACTTC
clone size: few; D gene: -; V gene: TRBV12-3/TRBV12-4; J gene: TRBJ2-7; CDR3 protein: CASSPSGDDEQYF; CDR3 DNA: TGTGCCAGCAGCCCGTCAGGGGACGACGAGCAGTACTTC
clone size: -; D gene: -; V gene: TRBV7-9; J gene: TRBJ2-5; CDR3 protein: CASSRVVTYQETQYF; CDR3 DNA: TGTGCCAGCAGCCGTGTGGTTACGTACCAAGAGACCCAGTACTTC
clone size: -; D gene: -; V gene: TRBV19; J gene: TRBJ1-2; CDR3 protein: CASSKGQIANYGYTF; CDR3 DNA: TGTGCCAGTAGTAAAGGACAAATAGCTAACTATGGCTACACCTTC
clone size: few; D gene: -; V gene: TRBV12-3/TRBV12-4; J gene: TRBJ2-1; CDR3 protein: CASRLGGEMDEQFF; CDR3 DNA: TGTGCCAGCAGGTTAGGGGGGGAGATGGATGAGCAGTTCTTC
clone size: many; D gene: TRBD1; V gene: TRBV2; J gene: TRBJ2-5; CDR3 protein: CASSGQGQETQYF; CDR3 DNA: TGTGCCAGCAGTGGACAGGGTCAAGAGACCCAGTACTTC
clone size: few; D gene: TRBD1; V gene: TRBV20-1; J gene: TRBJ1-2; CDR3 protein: CSAGDSRNYGYTF; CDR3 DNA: TGCAGTGCTGGGGACAGTCGCAACTATGGCTACACCTTC
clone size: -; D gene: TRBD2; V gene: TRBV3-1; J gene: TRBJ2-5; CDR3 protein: CASKVAGEETQYF; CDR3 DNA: TGTGCCAGCAAAGTAGCGGGGGAAGAGACCCAGTACTTC
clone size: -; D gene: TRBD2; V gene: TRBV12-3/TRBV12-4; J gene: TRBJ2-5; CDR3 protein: CASTPGLVSETQYF; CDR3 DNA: TGTGCCAGCACCCCCGGACTAGTTTCAGAGACCCAGTACTTC
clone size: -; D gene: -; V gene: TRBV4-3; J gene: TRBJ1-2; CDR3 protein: CASSQAGREFTYGYTF; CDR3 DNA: TGCGCTAGCAGCCAAGCGGGGAGGGAGTTTACCTATGGCTACACCTTC
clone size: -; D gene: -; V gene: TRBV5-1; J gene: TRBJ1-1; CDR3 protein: CASSLGKDLMNTEAFF; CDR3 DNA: TGCGCCAGCAGCTTGGGGAAGGACCTCATGAACACTGAAGCTTTCTTT
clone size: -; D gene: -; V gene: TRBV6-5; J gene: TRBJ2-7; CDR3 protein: CASSYGPGSDEQYF; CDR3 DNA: TGTGCCAGCAGTTACGGTCCAGGGAGTGACGAGCAGTACTTC
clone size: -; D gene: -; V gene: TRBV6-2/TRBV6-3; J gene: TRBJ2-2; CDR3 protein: CASTQTPNTGELFF; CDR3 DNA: TGTGCCAGCACCCAGACTCCGAACACCGGGGAGCTGTTTTTT
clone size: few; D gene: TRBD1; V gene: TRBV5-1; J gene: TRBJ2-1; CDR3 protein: CASSGWDRVLNEQFF; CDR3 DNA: TGCGCCAGCAGCGGGTGGGACAGGGTACTCAATGAGCAGTTCTTC
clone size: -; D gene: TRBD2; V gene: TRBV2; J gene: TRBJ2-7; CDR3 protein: CAGGAGRYEQYF; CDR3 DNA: TGTGCCGGGGGAGCGGGGCGTTACGAGCAGTACTTC
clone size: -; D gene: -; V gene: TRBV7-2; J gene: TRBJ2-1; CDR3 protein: CASSLDGSFDEQFF; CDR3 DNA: TGTGCCAGCAGCTTAGACGGTAGCTTTGATGAGCAGTTCTTC
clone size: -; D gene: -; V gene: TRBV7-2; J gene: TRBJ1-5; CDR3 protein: CASSTSSTASYSNQPQHF; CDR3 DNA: TGTGCCAGCAGCACGTCATCGACAGCGAGCTATAGCAATCAGCCCCAGCATTTT
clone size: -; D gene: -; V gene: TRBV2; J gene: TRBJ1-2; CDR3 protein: CASSEQGQNGYAF; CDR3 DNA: TGTGCCAGCAGTGAACAGGGACAAAATGGCTACGCCTTC
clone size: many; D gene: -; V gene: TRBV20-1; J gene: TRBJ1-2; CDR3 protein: CSARDRRAGVEGYTF; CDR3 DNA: TGCAGTGCTAGAGATCGCAGGGCAGGGGTGGAGGGCTACACCTTC
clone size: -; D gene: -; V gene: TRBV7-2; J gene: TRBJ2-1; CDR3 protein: CASSAPDRGNEQFF; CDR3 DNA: TGTGCCAGCAGCGCCCCCGATCGCGGCAATGAGCAGTTCTTC
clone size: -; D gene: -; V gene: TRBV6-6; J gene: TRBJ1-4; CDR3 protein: CASAKAATNEKLFF; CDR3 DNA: TGTGCCAGCGCCAAAGCTGCAACTAATGAAAAACTGTTTTTT
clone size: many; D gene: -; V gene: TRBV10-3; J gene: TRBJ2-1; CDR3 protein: CAISESITRVSYNEQFF; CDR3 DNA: TGTGCCATCAGTGAGTCTATTACTAGAGTCTCATACAATGAGCAGTTCTTC
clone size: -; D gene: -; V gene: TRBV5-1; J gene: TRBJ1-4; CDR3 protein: CASSPIGGGANEKLFF; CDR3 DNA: TGCGCCAGCAGCCCCATAGGGGGGGGGGCTAATGAAAAACTGTTTTTT
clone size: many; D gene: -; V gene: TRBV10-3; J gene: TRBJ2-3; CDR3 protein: CAIRDSTDTQYF; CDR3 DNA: TGTGCCATCAGGGACAGCACAGATACGCAGTATTTT
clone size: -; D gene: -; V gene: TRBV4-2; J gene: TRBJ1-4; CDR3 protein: CASSPAAVNEKLFF; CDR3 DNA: TGTGCCAGCAGCCCAGCGGCAGTTAATGAAAAACTGTTTTTT
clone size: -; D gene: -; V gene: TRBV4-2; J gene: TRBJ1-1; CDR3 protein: CASSQDNLRAPEAFF; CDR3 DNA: TGTGCCAGCAGCCAAGATAATTTGCGGGCCCCTGAAGCTTTCTTT
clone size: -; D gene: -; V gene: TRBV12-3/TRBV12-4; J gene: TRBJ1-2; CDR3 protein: CASSLMSANYGYTF; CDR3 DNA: TGTGCCAGCAGTTTAATGTCCGCTAACTATGGCTACACCTTC